The 19 T cell receptor beta chains given below trace back to one sample, sequenced in a study of vaccination and CD4 T cells after COVID-19 (dated by TCRdb to between 2022 and 2023). Sample treatment or condition, as interpreted from the label and publication: roughly ten-day PBMC culture with coronavirus spike peptide pools or control peptides (ViraFEST assay). The antigens for these receptors are not known. Library method: PCR. Sequencer: Illumina iSeq 100. DNA from cultured CD4+ T cells underwent TCR sequencing with the Oncomine TCR Beta short-read assay at the Johns Hopkins FTIC core. Clones were called with MiXCR by TCRdb after fastp trimmed the public reads at Q25, and only in-frame beta chains were retained. Rows with one shared CDR3 protein collapse into an entry with the most common genes and DNA. For this sample the table gives 9,000 to 13,000 distinct CDR3 sequences, of which 65% were detected only once. 26% of the sample is taken by the ten largest.

The sequencing here drew on CD4+ T cells from blood, cultured in vitro, taken before SARS-CoV-2 vaccination. The receptors here all came from a human donor who had recovered from COVID-19.

There are a few counts of this clonotype. This chain uses TRBV24-1 with TRBJ2-7; TRBD2 matches 10 bases. This CDR3 is 20 amino acids long. The V and J ends lost 0 bases and 4 bases, in that order; junction bases with no gene match: 17. The germline V gene has CDR1 KGHDR and CDR2 SFDVKD. As DNA, the CDR3 is TGTGCCACCAGTGATTTGCATCCAGCGGGAGGGCCTCCAGACCAGTACGAGCAGTACTTC. This translates into CATSDLHPAGGPPDQYEQYF.

This clonotype was counted only a few times. The J gene is TRBJ2-1, the V gene TRBV29-1, with TRBD2 matching over 7 bases. The CDR3 consists of 15 residues. J gave up 7 bases and V 7 bases, and 16 bases lay outside the gene matches. Germline V gene lookup returns CDR1 SQVTM and CDR2 ANQGSEA. The CDR3 sequence: CSADRWGGKGNEQFF. The CDR3 DNA sequence: TGCAGCGCCGACCGCTGGGGAGGGAAAGGAAATGAGCAGTTCTTC.

This clonotype was seen a single time. V gene TRBV7-9 combines with J gene TRBJ2-7; TRBD2 matches at 10 bases. Germline values: CDR1 SEHNR, CDR2 FQNEAQ (reference sequence). CDR3 length equals 15 residues. Trimming cost V 5 bases and J 3 bases; bases outside gene matches: 7. CDR3 in amino acids: CASSETGTSDYEQYF. CDR3 sequence (DNA): TGTGCCAGCAGCGAGACCGGGACTAGCGACTACGAGCAGTACTTC.

V usage is TRBV10-3 and J usage is TRBJ2-2; 11 bases align to TRBD2. The CDR3 runs 13 residues. The V segment lost 9 bases and the J segment 6 bases; nucleotides outside the gene matches: 3. Germline V gene lookup returns CDR1 ENHRY and CDR2 SYGVKD. This CDR3 is CAISGRAPGELFF. CDR3 bases: TGTGCCATTAGCGGGAGGGCCCCCGGGGAGCTGTTTTTT.

This clonotype showed up just once. The J gene is TRBJ2-1, the V gene TRBV20-1; D is ambiguous. Germline assignment: CDR1 DFQATT and CDR2 SNEGSKA (reference sequence). CDR3 length: 13 residues. Trimming left V 1 base short and J 8 bases short, with 12 bases between. The CDR3 nucleotides are TGCAGTGCTAGAGGAACTTATTCGGATGAGCAGTTCTTC. Translated, it gives CSARGTYSDEQFF.

The chain couples TRBV6-1 to TRBJ1-5; D possibly corresponds to TRBD1 (6 bases). V was clipped by 4 bases and J by 12 bases, with 22 bases between them. The CDR3 sequence is 15 residues long. Germline values: CDR1 MNHNS, CDR2 SASEGT. This chain's CDR3 is CASSVYRERLGFQHF. Here the CDR3 DNA reads TGTGCCAGCAGTGTTTACAGGGAAAGGTTGGGTTTCCAGCATTTT.

The V and J genes are TRBV7-8 and TRBJ2-2; TRBD1 matches 7 bases. The ends lost 4 bases at V and 4 bases at J; junction bases unmatched: 6. Germline V CDR1 and CDR2: SGHVS, FQNEAQ. This CDR3 spans 15 amino acids. This chain's CDR3 is CASSSHRGFTGELFF. The DNA for the CDR3 is TGTGCCAGCAGCTCGCACAGGGGCTTCACCGGGGAGCTGTTTTTT.

This sequence joins TRBV28 and TRBJ1-6; D perhaps matches TRBD1 (5 bases). Germline assignment: CDR1 MDHEN and CDR2 SYDVKM. This CDR3 is built from 12 residues. V was cut by 8 bases and J by 10 bases, with 12 bases left in between. The CDR3 is CASRQTDSPLHF. For the CDR3, the DNA is TGTGCCAGCCGCCAGACAGACTCACCCCTCCACTTT.

This clonotype has only a few counts. The chain uses TRBV27 and TRBJ2-1; TRBD1 might be the D (5 bases). The V gene lost 8 bases and the J gene lost 0 bases, with 14 bases spanning the gap. The CDR3 consists of 15 residues. Germline V gene lookup returns CDR1 MNHEY and CDR2 SMNVEV (reference sequence). The CDR3 loop is CASLKGWGSYNEQFF. CDR3 sequence (DNA): TGTGCCAGCCTCAAGGGGTGGGGCTCCTACAATGAGCAGTTCTTC.

The genes are TRBV15 and TRBJ2-1; tentatively, D is TRBD1 or TRBD2 (5 bases each). Trimming pared 0 bases from V and 8 bases from J, leaving 20 bases between. Germline V gives CDR1 LNHNV, CDR2 YYDKDF (reference sequence). The CDR3 consists of 17 residues. The CDR3 here is CATSREGDDPNWDEQFF. CDR3 bases: TGTGCCACCAGCAGAGAGGGGGACGACCCGAACTGGGATGAGCAGTTCTTC.

The chain has TRBV10-3 and TRBJ2-7, with 10 bases lining up with TRBD2. Unmatched junction bases numbered 3, after V lost 7 bases and J lost 3 bases. The CDR3 totals 13 residues. Germline values: CDR1 ENHRY, CDR2 SYGVKD. The CDR3 DNA is TGTGCCATCACAGCGGGAGGGGTCTACGAGCAGTACTTC. Translated, it gives CAITAGGVYEQYF.

This sequence joins TRBV19 and TRBJ1-2; the D gene is possibly TRBD1 (5 bases). There are 15 residues in the CDR3. V shed 7 bases and J shed 2 bases, with 17 bases lying between them. Germline values: CDR1 LNHDA, CDR2 SQIVND (reference sequence). DNA of the CDR3: TGTGCCAGTATTCAACCTCGGACACGCAACTATGGCTACACCTTC. Its protein is CASIQPRTRNYGYTF.

The sample holds a few counts of this clonotype. This chain connects TRBV27 to TRBJ2-5, with TRBD1 identical over 8 bases. Germline-derived CDR1 and CDR2 are MNHEY and SMNVEV (reference sequence). Trimming took 5 bases from V and 2 from J; bases not matched to a gene: 7. CDR3 length: 15 amino acids. The CDR3 protein is CASSPRTGKQETQYF. CDR3 coding DNA: TGTGCCAGCAGTCCCCGGACAGGGAAACAAGAGACCCAGTACTTC.

The chain uses TRBV7-8 and TRBJ2-7; D is possibly TRBD1 or TRBD2 (5 bases each). The CDR3 runs to 17 residues. Looked up from germline, CDR1 is SGHVS and CDR2 is FQNEAQ. Trimming left V 1 base short and J 2 bases short, with 18 bases between. The CDR3 is CASSLVRDPPFTYEQYF. CDR3 sequence (DNA): TGTGCCAGCAGCTTAGTTCGGGACCCCCCCTTTACCTACGAGCAGTACTTC.

The chain employs TRBV20-1 and TRBJ2-2; tentative D call: TRBD2 (5 bases). V was clipped by 0 bases and J by 1 base, with 9 bases between them. The length of the CDR3 is 15 residues. CDR1 is DFQATT and CDR2 is SNEGSKA in the germline V gene (reference sequence). CDR3 loop: CSARDPAGNTGELFF. In DNA, the CDR3 is TGCAGTGCTAGAGATCCGGCGGGGAACACCGGGGAGCTGTTTTTT.

The rearrangement links TRBV4-3 to TRBJ1-2, with D unresolved. Deletions cut 0 bases from V and 5 bases from J, with 10 bases between. There are 14 residues in the CDR3. In germline, CDR1 is LGHNA, CDR2 YSLEER. The CDR3 DNA reads TGCGCCAGCAGCCAAGACTTGGTAGGTTATGGCTACACCTTC. As protein: CASSQDLVGYGYTF.

The genes are TRBV12-3 or TRBV12-4 and TRBJ2-7; D possibly corresponds to TRBD1 (5 bases). The CDR3 totals 13 residues. V was trimmed by 1 base and J by 4 bases, leaving 8 bases between them. For the CDR3, the DNA is TGTGCCAGCAGTTTAGGACAGCCGTACGAGCAGTACTTC. This translates into CASSLGQPYEQYF.

The chain carries TRBV15 and TRBJ2-5; 7 bases line up with TRBD1. V gave up 1 base and J gave up 4 bases; unmatched junction bases: 3. Germline CDR1 reads LNHNV; CDR2 reads YYDKDF (reference sequence). This CDR3 comprises 14 residues. The CDR3 DNA sequence: TGTGCCACCAGCAGAGGAGGGGGCGCAGAGACCCAGTACTTC. It yields the protein CATSRGGGAETQYF.

This clonotype was detected a few times. The V gene is TRBV7-9, the J gene TRBJ2-5; TRBD1 aligns across 9 bases. V shed 7 bases, J shed 4 bases, and the junction held 10 bases outside the gene matches. The CDR3 runs to 15 residues. Germline-derived CDR1 and CDR2 are SEHNR and FQNEAQ (reference sequence). CDR3 sequence (DNA): TGTGCCAGCAAGCCGGGACAGGGTCCACGAGAGACCCAGTACTTC. It specifies CASKPGQGPRETQYF.